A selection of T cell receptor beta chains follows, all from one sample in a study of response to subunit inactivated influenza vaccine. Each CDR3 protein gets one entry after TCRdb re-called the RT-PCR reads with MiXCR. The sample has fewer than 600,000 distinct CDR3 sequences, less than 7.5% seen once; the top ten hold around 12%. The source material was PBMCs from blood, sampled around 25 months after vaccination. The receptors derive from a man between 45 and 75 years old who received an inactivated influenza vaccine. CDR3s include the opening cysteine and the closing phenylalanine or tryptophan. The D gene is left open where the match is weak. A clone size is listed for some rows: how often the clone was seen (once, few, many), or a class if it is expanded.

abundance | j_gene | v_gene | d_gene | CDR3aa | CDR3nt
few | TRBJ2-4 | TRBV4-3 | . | CASSQSWAVAKNIQYF | TGCGCCAGCAGCCAATCATGGGCCGTAGCCAAAAACATTCAGTACTTC
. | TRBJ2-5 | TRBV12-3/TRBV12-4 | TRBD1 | CASSHGTAVETQYF | TGTGCCAGCAGCCACGGGACAGCGGTTGAGACCCAGTACTTC
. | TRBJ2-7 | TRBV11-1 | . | CASSLMGGSKDYEQYF | TGTGCCAGCAGCCTTATGGGGGGCAGCAAGGACTACGAGCAGTACTTC
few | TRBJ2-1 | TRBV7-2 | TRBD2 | CASSRGTSGLGEQFF | TGTGCCAGCAGCAGAGGGACTAGCGGCCTCGGGGAGCAGTTCTTC
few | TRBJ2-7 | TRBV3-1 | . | CASSQRILSEQYF | TGTGCCAGCAGCCAACGGATTCTGAGCGAGCAGTACTTC
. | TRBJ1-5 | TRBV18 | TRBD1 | CASSQDRLANQPQHF | TGTGCCAGCTCACAGGACAGGCTAGCGAATCAGCCCCAGCATTTT
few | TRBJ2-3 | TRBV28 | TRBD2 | CASRSSAGGADTQYF | TGTGCCAGCAGATCCTCAGCGGGAGGAGCAGATACGCAGTATTTT
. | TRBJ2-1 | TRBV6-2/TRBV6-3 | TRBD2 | CASSKLAGSYNEQFF | TGTGCCAGCAGCAAACTAGCGGGAAGTTACAATGAGCAGTTCTTC
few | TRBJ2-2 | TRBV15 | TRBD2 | CATSRDVTGGGELFF | TGTGCCACCAGCAGAGATGTGACGGGGGGCGGGGAGCTGTTTTTT
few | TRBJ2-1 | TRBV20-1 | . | CSAGESGTETYNEQFF | TGCAGTGCTGGGGAGTCCGGGACGGAAACCTACAATGAGCAGTTCTTC
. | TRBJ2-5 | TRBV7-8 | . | CASSPHPRLQETQYF | TGTGCCAGCAGCCCCCACCCAAGGCTCCAAGAGACCCAGTACTTC
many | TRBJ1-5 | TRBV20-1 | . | CSARPSTDRNQPQHF | TGCAGTGCTAGACCATCTACGGACCGAAATCAGCCCCAGCATTTT
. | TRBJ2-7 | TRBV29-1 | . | CSARDPATSYEQYF | TGCAGCGCCAGGGACCCGGCGACCTCCTACGAGCAGTACTTC
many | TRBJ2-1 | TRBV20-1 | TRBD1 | CSASGTGIRNEQFF | TGCAGTGCTAGCGGGACAGGGATACGCAATGAGCAGTTCTTC
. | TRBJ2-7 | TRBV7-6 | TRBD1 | CASSHPGQGAISYEQYF | TGTGCCAGCAGCCACCCGGGACAGGGGGCTATTTCCTACGAGCAGTACTTC
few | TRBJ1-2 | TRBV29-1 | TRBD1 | CSVGDRDSRRGYTF | TGCAGCGTTGGCGACAGGGATTCCCGGAGGGGCTACACCTTC
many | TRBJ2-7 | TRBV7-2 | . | CASSLGRRNIYEQYF | TGTGCCAGCAGCTTGGGGCGACGCAACATCTACGAGCAGTACTTC
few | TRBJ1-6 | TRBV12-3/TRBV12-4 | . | CASSYQGISSPLHF | TGTGCCAGCAGCTATCAGGGGATTAGTTCACCCCTCCACTTT
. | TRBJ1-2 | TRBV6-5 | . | CASSFRPRTGGYTF | TGTGCCAGCAGTTTTCGACCTAGAACGGGTGGCTACACCTTC
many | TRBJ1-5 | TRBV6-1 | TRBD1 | CASSRETGLQPQHF | TGTGCCAGCAGTCGTGAGACAGGGCTTCAGCCCCAGCATTTT
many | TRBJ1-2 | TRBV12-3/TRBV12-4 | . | CASSSSLGFNYGYTF | TGTGCCAGCAGTAGTAGCCTAGGGTTCAACTATGGCTACACCTTC
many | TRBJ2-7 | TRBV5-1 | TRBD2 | CASSLAGTLAGVRSYEQYF | TGCGCCAGCAGCTTGGCCGGAACTCTAGCGGGAGTCCGCTCCTACGAGCAGTACTTC
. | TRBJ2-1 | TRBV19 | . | CASSMDYSYNEQFF | TGTGCCAGTAGTATGGACTACTCCTACAATGAGCAGTTCTTC
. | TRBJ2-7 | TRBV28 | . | CASSFRDHSYEQYF | TGTGCCAGCAGTTTTAGGGACCACTCCTACGAGCAGTACTTC
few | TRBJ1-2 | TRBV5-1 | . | CASSKDAVHYGYTF | TGCGCCAGCAGCAAGGACGCCGTTCACTATGGCTACACCTTC
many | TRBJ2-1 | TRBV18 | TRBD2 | CASSQTSGGEQFF | TGTGCCAGCTCTCAGACTAGCGGAGGGGAGCAGTTCTTC
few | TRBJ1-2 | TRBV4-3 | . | CASSQEGWYGYTF | TGCGCCAGCAGCCAAGAGGGGTGGTATGGCTACACCTTC
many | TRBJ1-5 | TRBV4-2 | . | CASSQDEGYQPQHF | TGTGCCAGCAGCCAAGACGAGGGGTATCAGCCCCAGCATTTT
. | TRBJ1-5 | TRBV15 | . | CATSRGIGNPDQPQHF | TGTGCCACCAGCAGAGGTATTGGTAATCCAGATCAGCCCCAGCATTTT
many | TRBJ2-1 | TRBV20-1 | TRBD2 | CSAEGSGRAGNEQFF | TGCAGTGCTGAAGGGAGCGGGAGGGCCGGGAATGAGCAGTTCTTC
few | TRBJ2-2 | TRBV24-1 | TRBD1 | CATSDASGTGITGELFF | TGTGCCACCAGTGATGCTTCCGGGACAGGGATCACCGGGGAGCTGTTTTTT
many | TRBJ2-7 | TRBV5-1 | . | CASSLRTILTGHGSYEQYF | TGCGCCAGCAGCTTGCGGACGATTCTCACGGGACACGGGTCCTACGAGCAGTACTTC
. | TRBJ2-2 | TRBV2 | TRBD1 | CASSGRGQAGELFF | TGTGCCAGCAGTGGCAGGGGGCAGGCCGGGGAGCTGTTTTTT
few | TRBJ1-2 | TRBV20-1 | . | CSADWVGGYTF | TGCAGTGCTGACTGGGTGGGTGGCTACACCTTC
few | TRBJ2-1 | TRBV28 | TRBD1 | CAIPDREVHEQFF | TGTGCCATTCCGGACAGGGAGGTACATGAGCAGTTCTTC
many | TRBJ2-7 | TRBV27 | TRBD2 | CASSLDGRGSYEQYF | TGTGCCAGCAGTTTGGACGGGAGGGGATCCTACGAGCAGTACTTC
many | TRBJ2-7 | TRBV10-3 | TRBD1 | CAIRGQGGSYEQYF | TGTGCCATCAGGGGACAGGGTGGTTCCTACGAGCAGTACTTC
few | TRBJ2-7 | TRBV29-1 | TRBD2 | CSVESGGREQYF | TGCAGCGTTGAATCGGGAGGGAGAGAGCAGTACTTC
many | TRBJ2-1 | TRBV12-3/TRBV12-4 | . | CASSLLGQGFNEQFF | TGTGCCAGCAGTTTACTAGGGCAAGGGTTCAATGAGCAGTTCTTC
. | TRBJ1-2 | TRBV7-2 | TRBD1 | CASSTGGDGYTF | TGTGCCAGCAGCACAGGGGGCGACGGCTACACCTTC
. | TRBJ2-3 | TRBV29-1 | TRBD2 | CSVAGLAADTQYF | TGCAGCGTTGCCGGTCTAGCGGCAGATACGCAGTATTTT
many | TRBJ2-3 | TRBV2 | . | CASSESWSTDTQYF | TGTGCCAGCAGTGAATCCTGGAGCACAGATACGCAGTATTTT
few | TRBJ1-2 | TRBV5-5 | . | CASTLRTGYGYTF | TGTGCCAGCACCCTTCGTACAGGCTATGGCTACACCTTC
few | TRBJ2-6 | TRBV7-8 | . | CASSSGQLSGANVLTF | TGTGCCAGCAGCTCTGGACAGCTCTCTGGGGCCAACGTCCTGACTTTC
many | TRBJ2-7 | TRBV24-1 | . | CATSDYGSTVDEQYF | TGTGCCACCAGTGACTACGGGAGTACTGTGGACGAGCAGTACTTC
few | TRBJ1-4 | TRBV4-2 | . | CASSQPDRAATLFF | TGTGCCAGCAGCCAACCGGACAGAGCAGCAACGCTGTTTTTT